Listed here are 21 T cell receptor beta chains from one sample, sequenced in a study of T cell responses to AZD1222 COVID-19 vaccine. TCRdb's table, derived via immunoSEQ multiplex PCR, lists solely in-frame clones and lacks some. The sample consists of approximately 120,000 clones, 90% of them appearing once. Specimen: peripheral blood, collected on day 0 of MenACWY control vaccination. All receptors come from an adult in good health.

The V gene is TRBV18, the J gene TRBJ1-2; D is undetermined. Looked up from germline, CDR1 is KGHSH and CDR2 is LQKENI. The CDR3 is 14 amino acids. Trimming left V 6 bases short and J 1 base short, with 12 bases between. The chain's CDR3 is CASSKQKDNYGYTF. The CDR3 DNA follows: TGTGCCAGCTCGAAACAAAAGGATAACTATGGCTACACCTTC.

This rearrangement joins TRBV18 to TRBJ1-3; 8 bases map to TRBD1. The V gene end was trimmed by 3 bases and the J gene end by 0 bases; junction bases not matched to a gene: 7. Germline V gives CDR1 KGHSH, CDR2 LQKENI. This CDR3 contains 17 residues. This CDR3 reads CASSPPTGVSSGNTIYF. The CDR3 DNA sequence: TGTGCCAGCTCACCGCCGACAGGGGTTAGCTCTGGAAACACCATATATTTT.

The CDR3 region is CASSGGQGRGGTEAFF. In DNA form, the CDR3 reads TGTGCCAGCAGTGGGGGACAGGGTCGAGGAGGCACTGAAGCTTTCTTT. The V gene is TRBV2, the J gene TRBJ1-1, with TRBD1 matching over 9 bases. From germline, CDR1 is SNHLY and CDR2 FYNNEI. This CDR3 region has 16 residues. The V segment lost 4 bases and the J segment 4 bases; nucleotides outside the gene matches: 10.

The CDR3 sequence: CASNMDRVGEKLFF. For the CDR3, the DNA is TGTGCCAGCAATATGGACAGGGTAGGGGAAAAACTGTTTTTT. V usage is TRBV6-5 and J usage is TRBJ1-4; 8 bases are shared with TRBD1. The ends lost 7 bases at V and 8 bases at J; junction bases unmatched: 9. The CDR3 runs to 14 residues. Germline V CDR1 and CDR2: MNHEY, SVGAGI.

The count of this clone is one. This chain links TRBV6-6 with TRBJ1-5; 8 bases map to TRBD1. CDR3 size: 16 residues. V was clipped by 5 bases and J by 6 bases; unmatched bases: 12. Germline CDR1 is MNHNY and CDR2 is SVGAGI (reference sequence). In DNA form, the CDR3 reads TGTGCCAGCAGTGGAACTCGGCAGGGGGCGGCTCAGCCCCAGCATTTT. Translated, it gives CASSGTRQGAAQPQHF.

This rearrangement joins TRBV6-5 to TRBJ1-6; 9 nucleotides line up with TRBD1. Looked up from germline, CDR1 is MNHEY and CDR2 is SVGAGI. The CDR3 has 14 residues. Germline trimming cut 6 bases from V and 7 bases from J; bases unmatched to any gene: 4. The CDR3 reads CASSQGQGNSPLHF. The CDR3 DNA follows: TGTGCCAGCAGCCAGGGACAGGGAAATTCACCCCTCCACTTT.

The sample holds one count of this clone. The CDR3 sequence is CASSQGEKFNTDTQYF. CDR3 sequence (DNA): TGTGCCAGCAGCCAAGGAGAGAAGTTTAACACAGATACGCAGTATTTT. The rearrangement joins TRBV7-2 to TRBJ2-3, with D unclear. Germline lookup yields CDR1 SGHTA and CDR2 FQGNSA. V was shortened by 5 bases and J by 2 bases, with 17 bases between the two germline ends. The CDR3 spans 16 residues.

The chain is built from TRBV19 and TRBJ1-5, with D perhaps matching TRBD1 (6 bases). Germline V gene sequence: CDR1 LNHDA, CDR2 SQIVND (reference sequence). V was trimmed by 6 bases and J by 2 bases, leaving 17 bases between them. The CDR3 has 16 residues. The CDR3 nucleotides are TGTGCCAGTAGCCCAATAGGAGGGGGGGGCAATCAGCCCCAGCATTTT. This gives the protein CASSPIGGGGNQPQHF.

This clone has just one count. This chain joins TRBV7-9 and TRBJ2-5; perhaps TRBD1 as D (6 bases). The germline CDR1 and CDR2 sequences are SEHNR and FQNEAQ (reference sequence). The germline V and J ends were trimmed by 5 bases and 1 base, with 14 bases remaining between them. The CDR3 has 15 residues. Here the CDR3 reads CASSTTLGAQETQYF. The CDR3 DNA sequence: TGTGCCAGCAGCACAACGTTGGGGGCCCAAGAGACCCAGTACTTC.

This clone was detected only once. The gene calls are TRBV2 and TRBJ1-1; D perhaps matches TRBD1 (5 bases). The CDR3 contains 14 residues. The V gene's germline CDR1 is SNHLY and CDR2 FYNNEI. V lost 6 bases and J lost 0, with 11 bases in between. CDR3 sequence (DNA): TGTGCCAGCAGCATCCGGGGGATGAACACTGAAGCTTTCTTT. Amino acids: CASSIRGMNTEAFF.

V and J are TRBV12-3 or TRBV12-4 and TRBJ2-1; D ambiguous. The CDR3 has 12 amino acids. Trimming stripped 4 bases from V and 10 bases from J, with 11 bases between. The CDR3 loop reads CASSSAAFEQFF. The CDR3 DNA is TGTGCCAGCAGTTCAGCAGCATTCGAGCAGTTCTTC.

The rearrangement joins TRBV5-5 to TRBJ2-5, with 9 bases aligning to TRBD1. Germline V CDR1 and CDR2: SGHKS, YYEKEE (reference sequence). The CDR3 is made up of 19 amino acids. The junction had 16 bases not matched to a gene; V was cut back by 4 bases and J by 0 bases. DNA of the CDR3: TGTGCCAGCAGCGCCATCCGGACAGGGGCAGCCTCCAACCAAGAGACCCAGTACTTC. Translation gives CASSAIRTGAASNQETQYF.

The chain has TRBV12-3 or TRBV12-4 and TRBJ2-7; D is unresolved. The CDR3 spans 12 residues. The germline V and J ends were trimmed by 5 bases and 0 bases, with 5 bases remaining between them. The CDR3 reads CASSPTSYEQYF. In nucleotides, the CDR3 is TGTGCCAGCAGTCCCACCTCCTACGAGCAGTACTTC.

The chain recombines TRBV5-1 with TRBJ2-1; D unclear. Trimming left V 2 bases short and J 1 base short, with 4 bases between. The CDR3 totals 13 residues. Germline V CDR1 and CDR2: SGHRS, YFSETQ. The CDR3 nucleotides read TGCGCCAGCAGCTTACAGTCCTACAATGAGCAGTTCTTC. This encodes CASSLQSYNEQFF.

The chain uses TRBV30 and TRBJ1-4; the D gene is possibly TRBD1 (6 bases). The germline V and J ends were trimmed by 3 bases and 11 bases, with 16 bases remaining between them. The germline V gene encodes CDR1 GTSNPN and CDR2 SVGIG (reference sequence). This CDR3 has 13 amino acids. CDR3 bases: TGTGCCTGGAGCCTAATTGCAGGGGCGAAACTGTTTTTT. This sequence encodes CAWSLIAGAKLFF.

The rearrangement uses TRBV12-5 and TRBJ2-1, with 10 bases that match TRBD2. Germline CDR1 is LGHNT and CDR2 is FRNRAP. The V and J ends lost 5 bases and 9 bases, in that order; junction bases with no gene match: 7. The CDR3 is 14 amino acids. As DNA, the CDR3 is TGTGCTAGTGGTCCTAGCGGGAGAAACGGTGAGCAGTTCTTC. Translation: CASGPSGRNGEQFF. The variable domain in full, completed from reference TRBV12-5 and TRBJ2-1, reads DARVTQTPRHKVTEMGQEVTMRCQPILGHNTVFWYRQTMMQGLELLAYFRNRAPLDDSGMPKDRFSAEMPDATLATLKIQPSEPRDSAVYFCASGPSGRNGEQFFGPGTRLTVL.

The V gene is TRBV2, the J gene TRBJ1-5; D remains ambiguous. The germline gives CDR1 SNHLY, CDR2 FYNNEI. This CDR3 spans 14 amino acids. V dropped 8 bases and J dropped 5 bases, with 16 bases sitting between them. DNA of the CDR3: TGTGCCAGCCGGGCCTGGGCTGACGATCAGCCCCAGCATTTT. Protein product: CASRAWADDQPQHF.

The rearrangement joins TRBV7-2 to TRBJ2-2; no definite D call. The CDR3 is 14 residues long. Per the germline V gene, CDR1 is SGHTA and CDR2 is FQGNSA. V was clipped by 2 bases and J by 5 bases, with 9 bases between them. The CDR3 sequence is CASSLWSRTGELFF. In DNA form, the CDR3 reads TGTGCCAGCAGCTTATGGTCTAGGACCGGGGAGCTGTTTTTT.

The chain carries TRBV6-2 or TRBV6-3 and TRBJ1-4; D is uncertain. Deletions cut 0 bases from V and 11 bases from J, with 7 bases between. Germline CDR1 and CDR2: MNHEY and SVGEGT. The length of the CDR3 is 12 residues. Written as DNA, the CDR3 is TGTGCCAGCAGTTACTCAGGCTGGAAACTGTTTTTT. Residues: CASSYSGWKLFF.

The chain carries TRBV13 and TRBJ1-4, with TRBD1 as a possible D gene (5 bases). CDR1 and CDR2 (germline): PRHDT, FYEKMQ (reference sequence). V was shortened by 3 bases and J by 8 bases, with 13 bases between the two germline ends. The CDR3 is 14 amino acids. CDR3 DNA sequence: TGTGCCAGCAGCTTCTCAGGGCTTCGGGAAAAACTGTTTTTT. Its translation: CASSFSGLREKLFF.

V is TRBV18 and J is TRBJ1-3; no clear D gene. Germline CDR1 reads KGHSH; CDR2 reads LQKENI. V gave up 2 bases and J gave up 2 bases, with 7 bases separating them. This CDR3 has 14 residues. CDR3 sequence: CASSPAAAGNTIYF. CDR3 bases: TGTGCCAGCTCACCAGCGGCTGCTGGAAACACCATATATTTT. Full variable domain (outside the CDR3, taken from reference TRBV18 and TRBJ1-3): NAGVMQNPRHLVRRRGQEARLRCSPMKGHSHVYWYRQLPEEGLKFMVYLQKENIIDESGMPKERFSAEFPKEGPSILRIQQVVRGDSAAYFCASSPAAAGNTIYFGEGSWLTVV.